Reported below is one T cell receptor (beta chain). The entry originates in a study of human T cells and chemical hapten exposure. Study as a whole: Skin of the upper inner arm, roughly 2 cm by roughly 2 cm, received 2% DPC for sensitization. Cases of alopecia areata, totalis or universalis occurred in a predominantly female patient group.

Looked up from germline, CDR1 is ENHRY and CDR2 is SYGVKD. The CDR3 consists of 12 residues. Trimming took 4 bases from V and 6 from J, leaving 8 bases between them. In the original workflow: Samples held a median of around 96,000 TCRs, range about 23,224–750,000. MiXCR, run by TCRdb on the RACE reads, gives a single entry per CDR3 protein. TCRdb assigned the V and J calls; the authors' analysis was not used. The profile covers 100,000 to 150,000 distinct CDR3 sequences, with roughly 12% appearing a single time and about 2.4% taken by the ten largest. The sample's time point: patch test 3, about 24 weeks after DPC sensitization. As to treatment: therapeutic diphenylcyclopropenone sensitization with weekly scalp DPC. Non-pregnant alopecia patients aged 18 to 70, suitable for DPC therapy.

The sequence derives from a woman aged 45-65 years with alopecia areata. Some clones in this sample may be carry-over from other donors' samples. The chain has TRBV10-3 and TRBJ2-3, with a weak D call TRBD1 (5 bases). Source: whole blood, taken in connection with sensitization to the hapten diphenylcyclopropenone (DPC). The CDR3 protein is CAISAGLDTQYF. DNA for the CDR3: TGTGCCATCAGTGCAGGGTTGGATACGCAGTATTTT.